Described below is a single TCR beta chain sequence and its context. What it binds is unknown. The V end was cut by 5 bases, the J end by 3 bases, with 11 bases between. The V gene's germline CDR1 is LNHDA and CDR2 SQIVND (reference sequence). There are 13 residues in the CDR3. The donors were in the roughly 120-subject validation cohort, distinct from the roughly 720-subject first cohort. TCRdb's table, derived via immunoSEQ multiplex PCR, lists solely in-frame clones and lacks some. Found here are 90,000 to 100,000 clones, 93% of them singletons; the top ten hold about 1.1%. The data originate from a study of cytomegalovirus exposure and HLA in healthy donors. At the level of the study: The same platform as the roughly 700 first-cohort repertoires was used for the 120 validation repertoires, a later analysis reported.

Study outcomes and limitations: The classifier was said to identify cytomegalovirus status with high specificity and sensitivity. Overall, around 160 TCR beta chains were annotated as cytomegalovirus-associated.

V is TRBV19 and J is TRBJ2-7; possible D gene TRBD2, 5 bases. Sequencing input: PBMCs. This TCR was sampled from a woman aged 25 to 39 in good health and CMV-seropositive. CDR3 DNA: TGTGCCAGTAGTGGAGGTCGGGACTACGAGCAGTACTTC. Translation gives CASSGGRDYEQYF.